The 26 T cell receptor beta chains listed next were all sequenced from one sample in a study of blood T cells in healthy people across ages. It was with a sample-barcoded 5' primer and a J-beta primer mix that a second PCR of about 6 to 12 cycles was run. TCRdb independently ran MiXCR on the 5' RACE reads; one entry per CDR3 protein. Of hundreds of thousands of distinct CDR3 sequences listed, 25% to 35% were seen once; the top ten hold around 15%. Source material: blood. Receptor source: a woman of 80 years or more in good health.

Ten or more counts support this clonotype. The chain combines TRBV7-2 with TRBJ1-1; tentative D call: TRBD1 (6 bases). V shed 0 bases and J shed 6 bases, with 17 bases lying between them. The CDR3 consists of 16 residues. The V gene's germline CDR1 is SGHTA and CDR2 FQGNSA. The CDR3 DNA sequence: TGTGCCAGCAGCTTAGCGTTGGGGGGCGGGTTGGCTGAAGCTTTCTTT. Residues: CASSLALGGGLAEAFF.

This clonotype was recorded at least ten times. The chain is built from TRBV28 and TRBJ2-7, with TRBD1 identical over 7 bases. The V segment lost 3 bases and the J segment 5 bases; nucleotides outside the gene matches: 7. From germline, CDR1 is MDHEN and CDR2 SYDVKM. CDR3 length: 14 amino acids. CDR3 nucleotide sequence: TGTGCCAGCAGTTTCAGGGGGTATCCTAACGAGCAGTACTTC. Translated, it gives CASSFRGYPNEQYF.

This clonotype was picked up a small number of times. The chain uses TRBV28 and TRBJ1-5; no clear D. Trimming pared 7 bases from V and 0 bases from J, leaving 10 bases between. The germline V gene has CDR1 MDHEN and CDR2 SYDVKM. CDR3 length equals 14 residues. The DNA for the CDR3 is TGTGCCAGCAAGGCGAGGGTTAGCAATCAGCCCCAGCATTTT. This encodes CASKARVSNQPQHF. Variable domain in full (rest from reference TRBV28 and TRBJ1-5): DVKVTQSSRYLVKRTGEKVFLECVQDMDHENMFWYRQDPGLGLRLIYFSYDVKMKEKGDIPEGYSVSREKKERFSLILESASTNQTSMYLCASKARVSNQPQHFGDGTRLSIL.

Concerning this clonotype itself: The junction shows a germline mismatch at one end, possibly a read error. V is TRBV6-1 and J is TRBJ2-3; 9 bases are a match to TRBD2. The CDR3 has 15 amino acids. Germline CDR1 reads MNHNS; CDR2 reads SASEGT. CDR3 residues: CTSSERAGGSDTQYF. The CDR3 DNA sequence: TGTACCAGCAGTGAAAGAGCGGGGGGTTCTGATACGCAGTATTTT.

A few counts support this clonotype. The CDR3 reads CSVEPGQGSEAFF. As DNA, the CDR3 is TGCAGCGTTGAACCGGGTCAGGGCTCTGAAGCTTTCTTT. The chain has TRBV29-1 and TRBJ1-1; weak D call: TRBD1 (5 bases). V dropped 2 bases and J dropped 6 bases, with 13 bases sitting between them. The CDR3 sequence is 13 residues long. Germline CDR1 is SQVTM and CDR2 is ANQGSEA. The full variable domain, completed using reference TRBV29-1 and TRBJ1-1, is SAVISQKPSRDICQRGTSLTIQCQVDSQVTMMFWYRQQPGQSLTLIATANQGSEATYESGFVIDKFPISRPNLTFSTLTVSNMSPEDSSIYLCSVEPGQGSEAFFGQGTRLTVV.

Many counts were recorded for this clonotype. The CDR3 nucleotides read TGTGCCAGCAGCTTGAGAGGCAGGGAAGATGGCTACACCTTC. It specifies CASSLRGREDGYTF. This rearrangement joins TRBV5-6 to TRBJ1-2; D perhaps matches TRBD1 (5 bases). CDR1 is SGHDT and CDR2 is YYEEEE in the germline V gene. Trimming removed 1 base at V and 6 bases at J, with 13 bases between. CDR3 size: 14 residues.

As to this clonotype: This may be a read error: a much more frequent sequence differs by one nucleotide. Written as DNA, the CDR3 is TGTGCCAGCAGTGCGACTAGCGGGGGGCCTTTTAGCACAGATACGCAGTGTTTT. Its translation: CASSATSGGPFSTDTQCF. The chain uses TRBV2 and TRBJ2-3, with TRBD2 matching over 13 bases. Germline CDR1 reads SNHLY; CDR2 reads FYNNEI. This CDR3 has 18 amino acids.

This clonotype has a count of ten or more. This sequence joins TRBV29-1 and TRBJ2-5; D may be TRBD2 (7 bases). The germline V gene has CDR1 SQVTM and CDR2 ANQGSEA. The V end lost 6 bases, the J end lost 4 bases, and 15 bases lay between the germline ends. The CDR3 runs 13 residues. In DNA form, the CDR3 reads TGCAGCGTAGTCGGGGGGCGGGGAGAGACCCAGTACTTC. The encoded protein is CSVVGGRGETQYF. Drawing the rest from reference TRBV29-1 and TRBJ2-5, the complete variable domain is SAVISQKPSRDICQRGTSLTIQCQVDSQVTMMFWYRQQPGQSLTLIATANQGSEATYESGFVIDKFPISRPNLTFSTLTVSNMSPEDSSIYLCSVVGGRGETQYFGPGTRLLVL.

The chain joins TRBV7-8 to TRBJ1-2; D unresolved. Germline V gives CDR1 SGHVS, CDR2 FQNEAQ. The CDR3 is 15 residues long. Trimming removed 1 base from V and 4 bases from J, with 13 bases in between. The CDR3 coding sequence is TGTGCCAGCAGCTTAGGAAGAAGGCGCTCCTATGGCTACACCTTC. The encoded protein is CASSLGRRRSYGYTF.

This clonotype was picked up many times. V is TRBV24-1 and J is TRBJ1-5, with D unclear. Per germline, CDR1 KGHDR and CDR2 SFDVKD. The CDR3 consists of 13 residues. V lost 6 bases and J lost 2, with 7 bases in between. CDR3 loop: CATSRDGNQPQHF. The CDR3, as DNA: TGTGCCACCAGTCGGGATGGCAATCAGCCCCAGCATTTT.

This clonotype was seen more than once but under ten times. A read error may be the cause here, since a much bigger clone is one base away. This chain connects TRBV2 to TRBJ2-3, with TRBD2 as a possible D gene (6 bases). The CDR3 has 15 residues. Per the germline V gene, CDR1 is SNHLY and CDR2 is FYNNEI. Trimming took 6 bases from V and 0 from J, leaving 13 bases between them. The CDR3 DNA follows: TGTGCCAGCAGGGGACTCGCACCTAGCACAGATACGCAGTATTTT. Its protein product is CASRGLAPSTDTQYF.

This clonotype was counted between two and nine times. The CDR3 coding sequence is TGCAGTGCTAGACAGGAAAAACTGTTTTTT. Encoded protein: CSARQEKLFF. This chain joins TRBV20-1 and TRBJ1-4; D uncertain. The CDR3 has 10 residues. V lost 2 bases and J 8 bases, leaving 3 bases between the germline ends. Germline V lookup: CDR1 DFQATT, CDR2 SNEGSKA (reference sequence).

This clonotype was observed many times. The chain links TRBV2 to TRBJ1-4, with D tentatively TRBD1 (5 bases). The CDR3 sequence is 17 residues long. Per germline, CDR1 SNHLY and CDR2 FYNNEI. V was clipped by 0 bases and J by 8 bases, with 19 bases between them. The CDR3 bases are TGTGCCAGCAGTGAAGCGTCATATGCCCGCCGGGACGAAAAACTGTTTTTT. Its translation is CASSEASYARRDEKLFF.

V gene TRBV5-1 combines with J gene TRBJ2-5, with D tentatively TRBD2 (6 bases). V was pared by 5 bases and J by 2 bases, with 19 bases between. The CDR3 is made up of 16 amino acids. Germline loops: CDR1 SGHRS, CDR2 YFSETQ. This CDR3 reads CASRSPAGGGQETQYF. Written as DNA, the CDR3 is TGCGCCAGCAGATCCCCCGCCGGGGGAGGACAAGAGACCCAGTACTTC.

For this clonotype: The junction departs from the called germline gene at one end, perhaps through a read error. This chain connects TRBV7-2 to TRBJ2-2; the match to TRBD1 covers 10 bases. The CDR3 runs to 15 residues. Germline V gene sequence: CDR1 SGHTA, CDR2 FQGNSA. The CDR3 spells CVSSIGTGVTGELFF. For the CDR3, the DNA is TGTGTCAGCAGCATCGGGACAGGGGTCACCGGGGAGCTGTTTTTT.

The sample holds many counts of this clonotype. V is TRBV20-1 and J is TRBJ1-2; D might be TRBD1 (5 bases). The V and J ends lost 3 bases and 8 bases respectively, with 16 bases between them. Germline-derived CDR1 and CDR2 are DFQATT and SNEGSKA (reference sequence). The CDR3 consists of 13 residues. The CDR3 loop is CSASPTVRRGYTF. CDR3 DNA: TGCAGTGCTAGTCCGACAGTCCGGCGGGGCTACACCTTC.

The chain recombines TRBV5-1 with TRBJ2-5; D is perhaps TRBD1 or TRBD2 (5 bases each). The closer fit of TRBJ2-7 to the DNA end suggests the J call may be wrong. Germline-derived CDR1 and CDR2 are SGHRS and YFSETQ. The CDR3 is 14 residues long. CDR3 loop: CASSLSGTVYEQYF. The CDR3 coding sequence is TGCGCCAGCAGCTTGTCTGGGACGGTATACGAGCAGTACTTC.

V and J are TRBV5-1 and TRBJ1-5; D unclear. V was trimmed by 4 bases and J by 3 bases, leaving 26 bases between them. The CDR3 has 19 amino acids. In germline, CDR1 is SGHRS, CDR2 YFSETQ. Written as DNA, the CDR3 is TGCGCCAGCAGCCCGGAGAAGGAGGGCAGAAAGGTTTACAATCAGCCCCAGCATTTT. Translating gives CASSPEKEGRKVYNQPQHF.

This clonotype was recorded at least ten times. The genes are TRBV6-2 or TRBV6-3 and TRBJ2-5, with TRBD2 identical over 8 bases. Per germline, CDR1 MNHEY and CDR2 SVGEGT. The CDR3 covers 14 residues. With V trimmed by 4 bases and J by 4 bases, 5 bases remained unmatched. For the CDR3, the DNA is TGTGCCAGCAGTTCCCCCGGGGGGGGAGAGACCCAGTACTTC. Protein: CASSSPGGGETQYF.

In regard to this clonotype: With a much larger clone just one base away, this may be a read error. V gene TRBV4-3 combines with J gene TRBJ2-1; no clear D gene. CDR3 length: 15 residues. The germline V gene encodes CDR1 LGHNA and CDR2 YSLEER. The V end was cut by 0 bases, the J end by 0 bases, with 6 bases between. CDR3 residues: CASSQEYVSYNEQFF. Here the CDR3 DNA reads TGCGCCAGCAGCCAAGAATATGTCTCCTACAATGAGCAGTTCTTC.

At least ten counts were recorded for this clonotype. The genes are TRBV7-9 and TRBJ2-3, with D possibly called TRBD1 or TRBD2 (5 bases each). This CDR3 is built from 18 residues. Germline CDR1 reads SEHNR; CDR2 reads FQNEAQ (reference sequence). The V and J ends lost 3 bases and 2 bases respectively, with 21 bases between them. The CDR3 coding sequence is TGTGCCAGCAGCTTCGCTTATGCAGCGAGGGGATACACAGATACGCAGTATTTT. This sequence encodes CASSFAYAARGYTDTQYF.

This clonotype was picked up one time. A much bigger clone sits one base away, suggesting this may be a read error. The V gene is TRBV13, the J gene TRBJ2-3, with 9 positions matching TRBD1. CDR1 and CDR2 (germline): PRHDT, FYEKMQ (reference sequence). This CDR3 has 14 residues. CDR3: CATRQGGQTDTRYF. The CDR3 region has the DNA TGTGCCACCCGACAGGGGGGCCAGACAGATACGCGGTATTTT.

CDR3 amino acids: CASLSGGPTDTQYF. The CDR3 DNA reads as TGTGCCAGCCTTAGCGGGGGACCGACAGATACGCAGTATTTT. This chain links TRBV2 with TRBJ2-3, with 9 bases fitting TRBD2. V gave up 8 bases and J gave up 3 bases; unmatched junction bases: 6. The CDR3 runs to 14 residues. Germline V CDR1 and CDR2: SNHLY, FYNNEI.

This clonotype has a handful of counts. V is TRBV27 and J is TRBJ2-3; D remains unclear. The germline V and J ends were trimmed by 2 bases and 2 bases, with 8 bases remaining between them. The germline gives CDR1 MNHEY, CDR2 SMNVEV (reference sequence). The CDR3 sequence is 14 residues long. CDR3 sequence: CASSLVGPTDTQYF. The DNA for the CDR3 is TGTGCCAGCAGTTTAGTGGGTCCCACAGATACGCAGTATTTT.

Concerning this clonotype itself: A clone one base away is much larger, so this may be a read error. Because the CDR3 is missing its conserved closing phenylalanine or tryptophan, this is likely a read error. J is TRBJ2-1 and V is TRBV11-2; no reliable D call. Trimming cost V 3 bases and J 2 bases, with 5 bases left between them. CDR1 and CDR2 from the germline V gene are SGHAT and FQNNGV. This CDR3 is built from 13 residues. The CDR3 nucleotides read TGTGCCAGCAGCTTCGCCGCCTACAATGAGCAGTTCTTA. Translated: CASSFAAYNEQFL.

Comments on this clonotype: Possible read error: a much larger clone is one base away. The rearrangement links TRBV11-2 to TRBJ2-5, with D possibly being TRBD2 (5 bases). The CDR3 is 13 amino acids. V shed 4 bases and J shed 5 bases, with 11 bases lying between them. CDR1 and CDR2 (germline): SGHAT, FQNNGV. The CDR3 protein is CASSCSGKETQYF. The CDR3 DNA sequence: TGTGCCAGCAGCTGTTCGGGGAAGGAGACCCAGTACTTC. The full variable domain, rest sourced from reference TRBV11-2 and TRBJ2-5, is EAGVAQSPRYKIIEKRQSVAFWCNPISGHATLYWYQQILGQGPKLLIQFQNNGVVDDSQLPKDRFSAERLKGVDSTLKIQPAKLEDSAVYLCASSCSGKETQYFGPGTRLLVL.